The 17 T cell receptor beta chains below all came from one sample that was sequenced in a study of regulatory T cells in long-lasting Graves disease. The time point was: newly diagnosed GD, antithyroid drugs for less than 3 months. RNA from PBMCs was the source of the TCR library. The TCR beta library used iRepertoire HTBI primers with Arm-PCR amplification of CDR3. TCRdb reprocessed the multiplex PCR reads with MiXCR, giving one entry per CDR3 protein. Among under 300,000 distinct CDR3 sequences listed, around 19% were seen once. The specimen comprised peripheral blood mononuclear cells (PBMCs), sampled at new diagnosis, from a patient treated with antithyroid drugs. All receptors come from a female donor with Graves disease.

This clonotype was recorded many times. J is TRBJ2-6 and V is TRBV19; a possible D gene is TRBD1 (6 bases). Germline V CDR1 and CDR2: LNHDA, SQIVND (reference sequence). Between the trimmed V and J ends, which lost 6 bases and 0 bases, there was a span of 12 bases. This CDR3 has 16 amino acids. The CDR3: CASSGTFHSGANVLTF. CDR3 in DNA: TGTGCCAGTAGCGGGACATTTCACTCTGGGGCCAACGTCCTGACTTTC.

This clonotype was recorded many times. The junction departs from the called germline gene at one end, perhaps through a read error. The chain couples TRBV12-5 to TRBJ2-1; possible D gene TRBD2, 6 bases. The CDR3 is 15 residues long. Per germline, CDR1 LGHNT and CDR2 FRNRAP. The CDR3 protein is CASAAGIEPGLLVTF. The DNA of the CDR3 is TGTGCTAGTGCGGCCGGGATCGAACCGGGACTGCTGGTCACCTTC.

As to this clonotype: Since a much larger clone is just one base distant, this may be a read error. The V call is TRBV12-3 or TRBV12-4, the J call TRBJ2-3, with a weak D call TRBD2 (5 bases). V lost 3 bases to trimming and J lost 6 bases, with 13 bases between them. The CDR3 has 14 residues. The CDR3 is CASSLRYTGDTQYF. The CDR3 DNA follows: TGTGCCAGCAGTTTGAGGTATACGGGGGATACGCAGTATTTT.

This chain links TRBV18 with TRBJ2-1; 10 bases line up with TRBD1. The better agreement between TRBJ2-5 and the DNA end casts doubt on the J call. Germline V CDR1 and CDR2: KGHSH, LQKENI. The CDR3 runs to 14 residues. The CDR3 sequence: CASTSGTGDETQYF. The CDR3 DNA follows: TGTGCCAGCACATCCGGGACAGGGGATGAGACCCAGTACTTC.

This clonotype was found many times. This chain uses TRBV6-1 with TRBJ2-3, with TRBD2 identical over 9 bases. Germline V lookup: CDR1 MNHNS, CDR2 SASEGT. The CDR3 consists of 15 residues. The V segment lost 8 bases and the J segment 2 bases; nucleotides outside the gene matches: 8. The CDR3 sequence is CASSTSGAYTDTQYF. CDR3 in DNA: TGTGCCAGCTCGACTAGCGGAGCATACACAGATACGCAGTATTTT.

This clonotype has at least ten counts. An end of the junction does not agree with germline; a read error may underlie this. The CDR3: CASSPPNKGTEAFF. The CDR3 nucleotides read TGTGCCAGCAGTCCTCCAAACAAGGGCACTGAAGCTTTCTTT. The chain carries TRBV5-1 and TRBJ1-1; D is unclear. The CDR3 runs to 14 residues. Per the germline V gene, CDR1 is SGHRS and CDR2 is YFSETQ.

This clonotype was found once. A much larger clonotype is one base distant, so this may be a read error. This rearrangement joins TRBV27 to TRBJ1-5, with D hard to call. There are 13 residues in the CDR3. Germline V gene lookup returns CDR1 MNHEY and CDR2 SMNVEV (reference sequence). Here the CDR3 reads CDSSPTWAQPQHF. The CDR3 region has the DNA TGTGACAGCAGTCCCACTTGGGCCCAGCCCCAGCATTTT.

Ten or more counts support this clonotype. The DNA of the CDR3 is TGTGCCTCCAGACAGAAGAACACTGAAGCTTTCTTT. Protein product: CASRQKNTEAFF. The rearrangement joins TRBV19 to TRBJ1-1; TRBD1 is a possible D gene (5 bases). Trimming removed 11 bases from V and 1 base from J, with 11 bases in between. This CDR3 is 12 amino acids long. CDR1 LNHDA and CDR2 SQIVND come from the germline V gene (reference sequence).

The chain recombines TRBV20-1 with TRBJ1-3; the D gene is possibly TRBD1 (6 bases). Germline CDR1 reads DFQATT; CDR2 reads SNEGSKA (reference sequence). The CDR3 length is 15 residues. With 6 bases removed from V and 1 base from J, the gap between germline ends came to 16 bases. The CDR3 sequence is CSAPGARGSGNTIYF. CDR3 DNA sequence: TGCAGTGCCCCCGGGGCCAGGGGTTCTGGAAACACCATATATTTT.

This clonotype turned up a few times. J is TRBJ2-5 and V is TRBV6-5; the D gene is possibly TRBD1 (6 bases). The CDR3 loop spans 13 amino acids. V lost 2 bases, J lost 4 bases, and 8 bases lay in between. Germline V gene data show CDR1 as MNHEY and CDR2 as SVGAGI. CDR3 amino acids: CASSYTGPETQYF. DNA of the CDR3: TGTGCCAGCAGTTACACAGGGCCAGAGACCCAGTACTTC.

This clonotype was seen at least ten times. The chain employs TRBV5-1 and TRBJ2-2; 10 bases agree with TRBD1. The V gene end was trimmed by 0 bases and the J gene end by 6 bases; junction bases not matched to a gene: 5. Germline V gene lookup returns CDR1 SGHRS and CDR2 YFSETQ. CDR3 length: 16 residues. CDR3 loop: CASSLEGTGEAGELFF. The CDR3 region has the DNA TGCGCCAGCAGCTTGGAAGGGACAGGGGAAGCCGGGGAGCTGTTTTTT. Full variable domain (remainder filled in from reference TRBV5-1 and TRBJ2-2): KAGVTQTPRYLIKTRGQQVTLSCSPISGHRSVSWYQQTPGQGLQFLFEYFSETQRNKGNFPGRFSGRQFSNSRSEMNVSTLELGDSALYLCASSLEGTGEAGELFFGEGSRLTVL.

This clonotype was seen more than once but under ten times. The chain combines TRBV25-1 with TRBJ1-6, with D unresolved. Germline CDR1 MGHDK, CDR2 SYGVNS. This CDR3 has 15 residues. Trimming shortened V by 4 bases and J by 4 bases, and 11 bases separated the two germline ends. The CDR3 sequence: CASSAETVYNSPLHF. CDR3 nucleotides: TGTGCCAGCAGTGCCGAGACGGTATATAATTCACCCCTCCACTTT. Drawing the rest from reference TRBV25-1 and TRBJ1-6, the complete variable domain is EADIYQTPRYLVIGTGKKITLECSQTMGHDKMYWYQQDPGMELHLIHYSYGVNSTEKGDLSSESTVSRIRTEHFPLTLESARPSHTSQYLCASSAETVYNSPLHFGNGTRLTVT.

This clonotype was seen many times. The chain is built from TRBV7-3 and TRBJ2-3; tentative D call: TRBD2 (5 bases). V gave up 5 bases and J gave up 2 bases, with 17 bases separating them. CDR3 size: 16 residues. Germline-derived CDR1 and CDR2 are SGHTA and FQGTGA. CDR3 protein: CASSTAGAGLTDTQYF. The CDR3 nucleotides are TGTGCCAGCAGCACCGCCGGCGCGGGCCTCACAGATACGCAGTATTTT. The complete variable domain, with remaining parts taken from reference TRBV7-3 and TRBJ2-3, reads GAGVSQTPSNKVTEKGKYVELRCDPISGHTALYWYRQSLGQGPEFLIYFQGTGAADDSGLPNDRFFAVRPEGSVSTLKIQRTERGDSAVYLCASSTAGAGLTDTQYFGPGTRLTVL.

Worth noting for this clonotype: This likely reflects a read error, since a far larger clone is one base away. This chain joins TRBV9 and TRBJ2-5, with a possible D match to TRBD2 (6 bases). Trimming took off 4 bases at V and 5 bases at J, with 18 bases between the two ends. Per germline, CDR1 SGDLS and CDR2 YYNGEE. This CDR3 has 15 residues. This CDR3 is CASSQLACVAETQYF. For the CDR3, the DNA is TGTGCCAGCAGCCAACTAGCCTGTGTAGCGGAGACCCAGTACTTC.

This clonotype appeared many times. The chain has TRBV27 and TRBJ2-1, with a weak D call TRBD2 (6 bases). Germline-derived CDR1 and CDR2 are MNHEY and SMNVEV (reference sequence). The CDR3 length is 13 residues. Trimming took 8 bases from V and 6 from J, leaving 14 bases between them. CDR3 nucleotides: TGTGCCAGCCGTCTGGGGGGATCCAATGAGCAGTTCTTC. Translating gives CASRLGGSNEQFF.

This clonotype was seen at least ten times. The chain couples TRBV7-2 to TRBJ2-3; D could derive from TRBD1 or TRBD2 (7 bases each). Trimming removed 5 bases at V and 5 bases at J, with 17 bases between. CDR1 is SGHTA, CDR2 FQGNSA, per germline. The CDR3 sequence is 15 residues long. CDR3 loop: CASSPLRGGGDTQYF. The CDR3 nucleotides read TGTGCCAGCAGCCCGCTCAGGGGGGGGGGAGATACGCAGTATTTT.

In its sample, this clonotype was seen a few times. The CDR3 DNA follows: TGCAGTGCTAGAGATGGGCGGACTAGCGGGAGGGCCCGAAGCGAGCAGTACTTC. It codes for CSARDGRTSGRARSEQYF. J is TRBJ2-7 and V is TRBV20-1; 15 nucleotides agree with TRBD2. Trimming at V came to 0 bases and at J to 6 bases, leaving 12 bases not matched to a gene. Germline V gene sequence: CDR1 DFQATT, CDR2 SNEGSKA (reference sequence). The CDR3 has 18 amino acids.